This T cell receptor beta chain was obtained from a study of blood T cell repertoires in COVID-19. The V gene's germline CDR1 is SGHNT and CDR2 YYREEE (reference sequence). This CDR3 comprises 14 residues. Deletions cut 4 bases from V and 6 bases from J, with 14 bases between. Using immunoSEQ multiplex PCR, the repertoire was profiled, and TCRdb retains in-frame clones only, with some absent. Here the sample spans some 150,000 clones, roughly 79% being singletons. The material sequenced was peripheral blood. The rearrangement joins TRBV5-4 to TRBJ2-1; perhaps TRBD1 as D (6 bases). This sequence originates from a human donor with acute or convalescent COVID-19. The donor label of this sample is uncertain. DNA of the CDR3: TGTGCCAGCAGCCGCGTCCAGGGGAGCAATGAGCAGTTCTTC. It codes for CASSRVQGSNEQFF.